This T cell receptor beta chain was identified in a study of blood T cell repertoires in COVID-19. Whole-study context: Researchers got acute and convalescent COVID-19 samples from the United States, Italy and Spain.

Original processing methods: Estimated nucleated cell counts came from reference gene primer amplification. Here immunoSEQ multiplex PCR was the method, and the copy in TCRdb shows in-frame clones only, minus some. V and J calls and clone size come straight from that table; D and trimming were deduced from the DNA. The table has about 120,000 clones, 80% to 90% seen once; the top ten hold 25% to 35%. This CDR3 has 15 amino acids. CDR1 is SNHLY, CDR2 FYNNEI, per germline. Unmatched junction bases numbered 7, after V lost 8 bases and J lost 1 base. The clonotype comes from a man in his 70s with active or convalescent COVID-19. The rearrangement joins TRBV2 to TRBJ2-5; 10 nucleotides line up with TRBD1. Sequencing used peripheral blood. CDR3 DNA sequence: TGTGCCAGCGATAGACAGGGGGCATTCCAAGAGACCCAGTACTTC. As protein: CASDRQGAFQETQYF.